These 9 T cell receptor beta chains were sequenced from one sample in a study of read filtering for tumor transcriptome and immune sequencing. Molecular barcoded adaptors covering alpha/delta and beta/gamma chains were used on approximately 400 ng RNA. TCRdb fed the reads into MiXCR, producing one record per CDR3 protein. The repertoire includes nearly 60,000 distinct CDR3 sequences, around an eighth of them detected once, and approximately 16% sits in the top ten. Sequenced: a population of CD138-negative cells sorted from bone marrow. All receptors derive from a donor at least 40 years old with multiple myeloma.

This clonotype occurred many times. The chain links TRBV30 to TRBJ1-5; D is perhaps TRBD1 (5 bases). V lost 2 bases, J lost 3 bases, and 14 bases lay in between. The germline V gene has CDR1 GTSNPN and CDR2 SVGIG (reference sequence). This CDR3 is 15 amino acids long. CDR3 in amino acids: CAWSTGAGLNQPQHF. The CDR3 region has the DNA TGTGCCTGGAGTACCGGGGCAGGGCTCAATCAGCCCCAGCATTTT.

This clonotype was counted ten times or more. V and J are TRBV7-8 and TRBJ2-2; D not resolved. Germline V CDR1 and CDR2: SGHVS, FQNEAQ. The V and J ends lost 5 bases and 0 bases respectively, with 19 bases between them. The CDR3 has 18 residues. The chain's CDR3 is CASSPPTVGPTNTGELFF. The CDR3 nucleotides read TGTGCCAGCAGCCCCCCCACAGTCGGCCCCACGAACACCGGGGAGCTGTTTTTT.

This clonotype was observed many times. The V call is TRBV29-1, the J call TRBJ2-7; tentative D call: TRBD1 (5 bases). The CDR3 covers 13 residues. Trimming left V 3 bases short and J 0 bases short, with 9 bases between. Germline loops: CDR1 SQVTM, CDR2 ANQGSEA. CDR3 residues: CSVEAGYSYEQYF. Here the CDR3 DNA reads TGCAGCGTTGAGGCAGGGTACTCCTACGAGCAGTACTTC.

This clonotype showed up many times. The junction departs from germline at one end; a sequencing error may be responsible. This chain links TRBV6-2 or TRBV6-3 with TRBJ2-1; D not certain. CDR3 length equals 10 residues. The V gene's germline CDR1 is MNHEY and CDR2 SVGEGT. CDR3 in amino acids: CASGYNEQFF. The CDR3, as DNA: TGTGCCAGCGGTTACAATGAGCAGTTCTTC.

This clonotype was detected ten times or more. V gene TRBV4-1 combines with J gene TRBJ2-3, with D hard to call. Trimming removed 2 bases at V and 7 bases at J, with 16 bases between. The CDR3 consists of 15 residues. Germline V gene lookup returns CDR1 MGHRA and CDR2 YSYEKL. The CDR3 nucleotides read TGCGCCAGCAGCCAAATCCAGGCCCCACAGTATACGCAGTATTTT. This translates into CASSQIQAPQYTQYF.

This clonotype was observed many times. For the CDR3, the DNA is TGTGCCACCGGGCCGAAGGGGGGGGGCCCCTACAATGAGCAGTTCTTC. Translation: CATGPKGGGPYNEQFF. The V gene is TRBV12-3 or TRBV12-4, the J gene TRBJ2-1, with D perhaps matching TRBD2 (7 bases). The CDR3 loop spans 16 amino acids. The ends were cut back, 10 bases at V and 2 bases at J, with 21 bases in the middle.

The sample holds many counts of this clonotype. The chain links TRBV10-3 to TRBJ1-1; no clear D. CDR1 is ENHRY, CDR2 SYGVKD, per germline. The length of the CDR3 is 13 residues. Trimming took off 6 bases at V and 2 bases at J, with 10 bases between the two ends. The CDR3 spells CAIRGRANTEAFF. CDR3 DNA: TGTGCCATCAGAGGAAGGGCTAACACTGAAGCTTTCTTT.

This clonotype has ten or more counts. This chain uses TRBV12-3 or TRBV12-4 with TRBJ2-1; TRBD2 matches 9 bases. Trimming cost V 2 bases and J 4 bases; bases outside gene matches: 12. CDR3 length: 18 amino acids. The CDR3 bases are TGTGCCAGCAGTTTAAGGTGGTCTAGCGGGGTATCGTACAATGAGCAGTTCTTC. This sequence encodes CASSLRWSSGVSYNEQFF.

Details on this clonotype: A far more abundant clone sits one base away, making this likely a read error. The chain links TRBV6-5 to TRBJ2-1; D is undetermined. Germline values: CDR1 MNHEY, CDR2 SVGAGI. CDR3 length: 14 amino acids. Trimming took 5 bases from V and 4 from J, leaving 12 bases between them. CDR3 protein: CASSEYRPYNEQFF. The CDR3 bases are TGTGCCAGCAGTGAGTACCGACCATACAATGAGCAGTTCTTC.